These T cell receptor beta chains were read from a single sample in a study of CD8+ T cells in alopecia areata. The protocol was immunoSEQ multiplex PCR, while the TCRdb copy is restricted to in-frame clones and leaves out a portion. The sample carries fewer than 250,000 clones, less than 70% recorded once. The source material was CD4+ T cells sorted from blood, sampled around week 50, from a patient treated with tofacitinib. The receptors here all came from a human donor with alopecia areata. Each CDR3 is given with its conserved first and last residue. The D gene is left open where the match is weak. Not all rows give a size; the values are once, few, many and, for expanded clones, a class.

TRBJ1-2 few TRBV29-1 NA CSAGENYGYTF TGCAGCGCAGGGGAAAACTATGGCTACACCTTC
TRBJ1-1 few TRBV7-3 NA CASSGSTGETEAFF TGTGCCAGCAGTGGGTCGACAGGAGAGACTGAAGCTTTCTTT
TRBJ1-1 NA TRBV14 NA CASSQDLVGEAFF TGTGCCAGCAGCCAAGATCTTGTTGGCGAAGCTTTCTTT
TRBJ2-1 few TRBV5-6 NA CASSHDRPEQFF TGTGCCAGCAGTCATGACAGGCCTGAGCAGTTCTTC
TRBJ2-3 few TRBV7-2 NA CASSPFGATDTQYF TGTGCCAGCAGCCCCTTCGGAGCAACAGATACGCAGTATTTT
TRBJ2-7 once TRBV6-6 NA CASSPGKYEQYF TGTGCCAGCAGTCCTGGGAAGTACGAGCAGTACTTC
TRBJ1-1 NA TRBV27 NA CASSLSIRATEAFF TGTGCCAGCAGTTTATCGATCAGGGCCACTGAAGCTTTCTTT
TRBJ2-1 NA TRBV2 NA CASSEEGGSFEQFF TGTGCCAGCAGTGAGGAGGGCGGATCGTTTGAGCAGTTCTTC
TRBJ2-3 NA TRBV13 NA CASSRTHTDTQYF TGTGCCAGCAGCCGAACCCACACAGATACGCAGTATTTT
TRBJ1-2 NA TRBV15 NA CATSRERGRGGYTF TGTGCCACCAGCAGAGAAAGGGGCAGAGGTGGCTACACCTTC
TRBJ2-5 NA TRBV6-1 NA CASSEPPETQYF TGTGCCAGCAGTGAACCCCCAGAGACCCAGTACTTC
TRBJ1-1 once TRBV11-3 NA CASRDQGGNTEAFF TGTGCCAGCAGAGACCAGGGTGGGAACACTGAAGCTTTCTTT
TRBJ1-3 NA TRBV29-1 NA CSVVVDSGNTIYF TGCAGCGTTGTGGTTGACTCTGGAAACACCATATATTTT
TRBJ2-7 NA TRBV7-2 NA CASSADYLLYEQYF TGTGCCAGCAGCGCAGACTATCTCCTCTACGAGCAGTACTTC
TRBJ2-3 NA TRBV27 TRBD1 CASGTEQTPDTQYF TGTGCCAGCGGGACAGAGCAGACCCCAGATACGCAGTATTTT
TRBJ2-7 NA TRBV7-2 NA CASREGPRIDEQYF TGTGCCAGCAGGGAGGGACCTCGTATCGACGAGCAGTACTTC
TRBJ2-1 NA TRBV25-1 NA CASIGDTLYNEQFF TGTGCCAGCATTGGGGACACCCTCTACAATGAGCAGTTCTTC
TRBJ1-6 NA TRBV4-3 TRBD1 CASSQDPGDRSPLHF TGCGCCAGCAGCCAAGATCCCGGGGACAGGTCACCCCTCCACTTT
TRBJ2-5 NA TRBV5-1 NA CASSSNQETQYF TGCGCCAGCAGCAGCAACCAAGAGACCCAGTACTTC
TRBJ1-2 NA TRBV2 NA CASSEGPNYGYTF TGTGCCAGCAGTGAGGGTCCGAACTATGGCTACACCTTC
TRBJ2-1 NA TRBV6-5 NA CASSYHSSYNEQFF TGTGCCAGCAGTTACCACAGCTCCTACAATGAGCAGTTCTTC
TRBJ2-3 NA TRBV5-4 NA CASSRAGDTQYF TGTGCCAGCAGCCGGGCAGGAGATACGCAGTATTTT
TRBJ1-2 NA TRBV19 NA CASSIGRVDGYTF TGTGCCAGTAGTATCGGCAGGGTGGATGGCTACACCTTC
TRBJ2-3 NA TRBV5-6 TRBD2 CASSSAGLAGSDTQYF TGTGCCAGCAGCTCGGCGGGACTAGCGGGTTCGGATACGCAGTATTTT
TRBJ2-2 NA TRBV7-8 NA CASSLGGRGSPGELFF TGTGCCAGCAGCTTAGGTGGCAGGGGATCCCCCGGGGAGCTGTTTTTT
TRBJ2-7 NA TRBV6-5 TRBD1 CASSYLSGTGAPEQYF TGTGCCAGCAGTTACTTATCCGGGACAGGGGCCCCCGAGCAGTACTTC
TRBJ2-5 NA TRBV6-5 TRBD1 CASSTGTGGGETQYF TGTGCCAGCAGCACCGGGACAGGGGGCGGAGAGACCCAGTACTTC
TRBJ1-5 NA TRBV15 NA CATSRDIQPQHF TGTGCCACCAGCAGGGACATTCAGCCCCAGCATTTT
TRBJ1-2 NA TRBV28 NA CASSFGQNYGYTF TGTGCCAGCAGTTTCGGGCAGAACTATGGCTACACCTTC
TRBJ2-2 NA TRBV6-1 NA CASSGGTSGGELFF TGTGCCAGCTCAGGCGGGACCTCCGGCGGGGAGCTGTTTTTT
TRBJ1-2 NA TRBV29-1 NA CSVEGLEANYGYTF TGCAGCGTTGAAGGGCTCGAAGCTAACTATGGCTACACCTTC
TRBJ1-5 NA TRBV7-2 TRBD1 CASSLRDSYPLGYQPQHF TGTGCCAGCAGCTTAAGGGACAGCTACCCCCTGGGGTATCAGCCCCAGCATTTT